One sample yielded the 19 T cell receptor beta chains listed below, sequenced in a study of CD4+ T cells in melanoma. Repertoires were generated with immunoSEQ multiplex PCR, while TCRdb's copy carries only in-frame clones and drops some. This table holds around 7,000 clones, more than 65% found once. The sequencing input was cells from a culture (not recorded whether cultured in vitro). The receptor set was obtained from a human donor with melanoma.

In its sample, this clone was seen a few times. The chain joins TRBV6-5 to TRBJ1-2; no reliable D call. The CDR3 contains 15 residues. Germline V gene lookup returns CDR1 MNHEY and CDR2 SVGAGI. Trimming cost V 2 bases and J 6 bases, with 16 bases left between them. The CDR3 reads CASSYSGVEGDGYTF. Written as DNA, the CDR3 is TGTGCCAGCAGTTACAGTGGGGTCGAAGGAGATGGCTACACCTTC.

This chain connects TRBV23-1 to TRBJ2-7; TRBD1 or TRBD2 may be the D gene (6 bases each). TRBV23-1 carries the ORF label, with uncertain function. The CDR3 runs to 15 residues. V was pared by 4 bases and J by 6 bases, with 19 bases between. CDR3 nucleotides: TGCGCCAGCAGTCGGGGGGACAACCGACCTACCGAGCAGTACTTC. It yields the protein CASSRGDNRPTEQYF.

CDR3 in amino acids: CASSSPTITGSYEQYF. In DNA form, the CDR3 reads TGTGCCAGCAGCTCCCCGACCATAACGGGCTCCTACGAGCAGTACTTC. J is TRBJ2-7 and V is TRBV7-2; D gene ambiguous. Per germline, CDR1 SGHTA and CDR2 FQGNSA. CDR3 size: 16 residues. V lost 4 bases to trimming and J lost 0 bases, with 16 bases between them.

This chain connects TRBV5-1 to TRBJ2-1; 10 bases are a match to TRBD2. CDR3 length equals 16 residues. J gave up 2 bases and V 2 bases, and 4 bases lay outside the gene matches. The V gene's germline CDR1 is SGHRS and CDR2 YFSETQ. This CDR3 reads CASSFLAGATYNEQFF. Written as DNA, the CDR3 is TGCGCCAGCAGCTTTCTAGCGGGGGCTACCTACAATGAGCAGTTCTTC.

This clone counts as medium-sized. This sample also contains other DNA sequences that code for the same CDR3. The chain carries TRBV9 and TRBJ2-7; the D is unclear. Germline CDR1 is SGDLS and CDR2 is YYNGEE. V lost 0 bases to trimming and J lost 1 base, with 5 bases between them. The CDR3 length is 13 residues. The chain's CDR3 is CASSVEGSYEQYF. CDR3 in DNA: TGTGCCAGCAGCGTAGAAGGTTCCTACGAGCAGTACTTC.

V usage is TRBV6-5 and J usage is TRBJ2-1, with 11 positions matching TRBD1. The length of the CDR3 is 12 residues. V lost 8 bases to trimming and J lost 8 bases; unmatched junction nucleotides: 2. Germline V gene lookup returns CDR1 MNHEY and CDR2 SVGAGI. CDR3 loop: CASWTGGDEQFF. The DNA for the CDR3 is TGTGCCAGCTGGACAGGGGGCGATGAGCAGTTCTTC.

This clone was observed a few times. The rearrangement uses TRBV9 and TRBJ2-7, with D uncertain. This CDR3 has 14 residues. The V gene's germline CDR1 is SGDLS and CDR2 YYNGEE. V gave up 4 bases and J gave up 3 bases, with 14 bases separating them. CDR3 region: CASSPQPGNYEQYF. The CDR3 DNA reads as TGTGCCAGCAGCCCCCAACCAGGCAACTACGAGCAGTACTTC.

The chain uses TRBV3-1 (or the pseudogene TRBV3-2) and TRBJ1-1, with a weak D call TRBD1 (5 bases). The CDR3 covers 15 residues. V lost 3 bases and J lost 0, with 11 bases in between. Germline CDR1 and CDR2: LGHDT and YNNKEL (reference sequence). This CDR3 reads CASSHLGRMNTEAFF. CDR3 coding DNA: TGTGCCAGCAGCCATTTGGGGCGGATGAACACTGAAGCTTTCTTT.

The chain recombines TRBV5-1 with TRBJ1-2, with D possibly TRBD1 on 6 matching bases. CDR3 length equals 16 residues. V dropped 0 bases and J dropped 4 bases, with 16 bases sitting between them. Germline V gene sequence: CDR1 SGHRS, CDR2 YFSETQ. The DNA of the CDR3 is TGCGCCAGCAGCTTGGAGATCTCCGGGACATCCTATGGCTACACCTTC. This translates into CASSLEISGTSYGYTF.

The rearrangement uses TRBV7-9 and TRBJ2-3; 13 nucleotides agree with TRBD2. Germline V gene data show CDR1 as SEHNR and CDR2 as FQNEAQ (reference sequence). J gave up 3 bases and V 5 bases, and 8 bases lay outside the gene matches. This CDR3 has 17 amino acids. The CDR3 DNA reads TGTGCCAGCAGCCTCACTAGCGGGGGGGATCTGACAGATACGCAGTATTTT. This gives the protein CASSLTSGGDLTDTQYF.

The chain joins TRBV15 to TRBJ2-3, with TRBD1 identical over 11 bases. The CDR3 length is 15 residues. J was trimmed by 4 bases and V by 5 bases; bases with no gene match: 5. Per germline, CDR1 LNHNV and CDR2 YYDKDF (reference sequence). For the CDR3, the DNA is TGTGCCACCAGCTGGGACAGGGGGATGGCAGATACGCAGTATTTT. Translating gives CATSWDRGMADTQYF.

The V gene is TRBV7-8, the J gene TRBJ1-2; tentatively, D is TRBD1 (6 bases). V was trimmed by 4 bases and J by 4 bases, leaving 16 bases between them. This CDR3 region has 15 residues. Looked up from germline, CDR1 is SGHVS and CDR2 is FQNEAQ. The CDR3 DNA follows: TGTGCCAGCAGCTCCTACGAGGGGGTTCGCTATGGCTACACCTTC. Its translation: CASSSYEGVRYGYTF.

V is TRBV18 and J is TRBJ2-2, with D possibly TRBD1 on 6 matching bases. CDR3 length: 16 amino acids. With 3 bases removed from V and 8 bases from J, the gap between germline ends came to 19 bases. CDR1 is KGHSH and CDR2 is LQKENI in the germline V gene. CDR3 region: CASSPRTVLTSGELFF. The CDR3 DNA sequence: TGTGCCAGCTCACCCCGGACAGTTTTAACATCTGGGGAGCTGTTTTTT. Filled out from reference TRBV18 and TRBJ2-2, the complete variable domain reads NAGVMQNPRHLVRRRGQEARLRCSPMKGHSHVYWYRQLPEEGLKFMVYLQKENIIDESGMPKERFSAEFPKEGPSILRIQQVVRGDSAAYFCASSPRTVLTSGELFFGEGSRLTVL.

This clone has more than one count but fewer than ten. The rearrangement links TRBV6-5 to TRBJ1-1, with 11 bases fitting TRBD1. The CDR3 spans 14 residues. Looked up from germline, CDR1 is MNHEY and CDR2 is SVGAGI. V lost 6 bases and J lost 6; bases outside the gene matches: 6. The CDR3 DNA reads as TGTGCCAGCAGCTACGGACAGGGGGCGGCTGAAGCTTTCTTT. It is translated as CASSYGQGAAEAFF.

This clone was detected only a few times. The chain combines TRBV7-9 with TRBJ1-2; possible D gene TRBD1, 5 bases. The CDR3 is made up of 13 amino acids. The V gene lost 6 bases and the J gene lost 4 bases, with 12 bases spanning the gap. Germline CDR1 is SEHNR and CDR2 is FQNEAQ (reference sequence). The CDR3 bases are TGTGCCAGCAGTAGGGGACTGGGCTATGGCTACACCTTC. Translation gives CASSRGLGYGYTF.

CDR3 coding DNA: TGTGCCAGCAGCTTAGGGAGCTCCACAGATACGCAGTATTTT. Residues: CASSLGSSTDTQYF. The chain uses TRBV7-3 and TRBJ2-3; D might be TRBD2 (5 bases). Germline lookup yields CDR1 SGHTA and CDR2 FQGTGA. The CDR3 totals 14 residues. Trimming cost V 2 bases and J 2 bases, with 8 bases left between them.

The chain combines TRBV7-9 with TRBJ1-1; 8 bases agree with TRBD1. After removal of 3 bases from V and 1 base from J, the junction contained 4 bases not matched to a gene. The V gene's germline CDR1 is SEHNR and CDR2 FQNEAQ (reference sequence). The CDR3 length is 15 residues. The CDR3 reads CASSLETGGNTEAFF. Here the CDR3 DNA reads TGTGCCAGCAGCTTGGAAACAGGGGGGAACACTGAAGCTTTCTTT.

The V call is TRBV14, the J call TRBJ2-5, with TRBD2 matching over 8 bases. The CDR3 spans 17 residues. The germline V gene has CDR1 SGHDN and CDR2 FVKESK. The J segment lost 5 bases and the V segment lost 0 bases, leaving 11 bases of the junction unmatched. The CDR3 bases are TGTGCCAGCAGCCAAGATTCGGGCGGGGGGCCCCGGGAGACCCAGTACTTC. Its translation is CASSQDSGGGPRETQYF.

The chain recombines TRBV6-6 with TRBJ1-2, with 9 positions matching TRBD1. Germline V gene sequence: CDR1 MNHNY, CDR2 SVGAGI (reference sequence). The CDR3 runs 14 residues. The J segment lost 9 bases and the V segment lost 5 bases, leaving 10 bases of the junction unmatched. The CDR3 DNA reads TGTGCCAGCAGTCCCCGGGACAGGGTTTTGAGCTACACCTTC. This sequence encodes CASSPRDRVLSYTF.